The T cell receptor (beta chain) described here comes from a study of OX40 agonist ivuxolimab in advanced cancers. Findings of the study overall: Some patients without response likewise showed low normalized clonal expansion.

Notes on this clone: Its cognate antigen is unknown.

The CDR3 length is 13 residues. Germline-derived CDR1 and CDR2 are MNHEY and SVGAGI. V gave up 0 bases and J gave up 3 bases, with 3 bases separating them. The repertoire was sequenced with immunoSEQ multiplex PCR; TCRdb's copy has only in-frame clones and lacks some. Altogether 50,000 to 80,000 clones are present, about 88% being singletons, with the ten largest covering 2.5% to 3.5%. Sequences were derived from CD4+ or CD8+ T cells sorted from blood, sampled in a trial of the OX40 agonist ivuxolimab. This TCR derives from an adult with an advanced solid tumor such as melanoma, head and neck, liver or kidney cancer. The J gene is TRBJ1-3, the V gene TRBV6-5, with D hard to call. As DNA, the CDR3 is TGTGCCAGCAGTTACTCGGGTGGAAACACCATATATTTT. Translated, it gives CASSYSGGNTIYF.